This TCR beta chain is from a study of cytomegalovirus exposure and HLA in healthy donors. Study-level points and caveats: Per a later analysis, roughly 17,000 TCR beta sequences showed association with HLA alleles at 0.05 false discovery rate. The sole available immune exposure information was CMV serostatus. The investigators catalogued 164 TCR beta chains as cytomegalovirus-associated.

This PCR relied on a set of 60 Vbeta primers and 13 Jbeta primers. The method was immunoSEQ multiplex PCR; TCRdb's version includes in-frame clones alone and lacks a portion of them. The repertoire consists of 70,000 to 95,000 clones, with about two thirds occurring once and the leading ten covering around 5%. The CDR3 length is 16 residues. Between the trimmed V and J ends, which lost 7 bases and 0 bases, there was a span of 13 bases. Germline values: CDR1 LNHDA, CDR2 SQIVND (reference sequence). This clone has only a few counts. Its antigen remains unknown. This clonotype was obtained from a woman aged 25 to 45 in good health and CMV-seropositive. This chain joins TRBV19 and TRBJ1-6; the D is unclear. Material: PBMCs. The CDR3 DNA is TGTGCCAGTACCTCGACTGAGAGCTCCTATAATTCACCCCTCCACTTT. Its protein product is CASTSTESSYNSPLHF.